Shown below are 32 T cell receptor beta chains from a single sample sequenced in a study of cytomegalovirus exposure and HLA in healthy donors. With 60 Vbeta and 13 Jbeta primers, the PCR was carried out. The repertoire was sequenced with immunoSEQ multiplex PCR; TCRdb's copy has only in-frame clones and lacks some. The table includes approximately 150,000 clones, around 80% detected once. The sample taken for sequencing was PBMCs. Receptors originate from a female donor in good health and CMV-seronegative.

Concerning this clone itself: The same CDR3 arises from other DNA sequences in this sample as well. V is TRBV19 and J is TRBJ1-5, with D perhaps matching TRBD1 (6 bases). The CDR3 consists of 15 residues. The germline V gene has CDR1 LNHDA and CDR2 SQIVND (reference sequence). V shed 3 bases and J shed 3 bases, with 12 bases lying between them. This CDR3 is CASSIGRGPNQPQHF. CDR3 coding DNA: TGTGCCAGTAGTATCGGCAGGGGCCCCAATCAGCCCCAGCATTTT. Full variable domain (remainder filled in from reference TRBV19 and TRBJ1-5): DGGITQSPKYLFRKEGQNVTLSCEQNLNHDAMYWYRQDPGQGLRLIYYSQIVNDFQKGDIAEGYSVSREKKESFPLTVTSAQKNPTAFYLCASSIGRGPNQPQHFGDGTRLSIL.

Only a few counts were recorded for this clone. The chain has TRBV10-3 and TRBJ2-3, with TRBD2 as a possible D gene (6 bases). With 7 bases removed from V and 4 bases from J, the gap between germline ends came to 12 bases. CDR3 size: 13 residues. Germline V gene data show CDR1 as ENHRY and CDR2 as SYGVKD. CDR3 DNA: TGTGCCATCAAGCCCCAGCGGGCAGATACGCAGTATTTT. It codes for CAIKPQRADTQYF.

This sequence joins TRBV19 and TRBJ1-5, with 7 bases matching TRBD1. The CDR3 runs 14 residues. J was trimmed by 7 bases and V by 4 bases; bases with no gene match: 7. Germline CDR1 and CDR2: LNHDA and SQIVND (reference sequence). The CDR3 protein is CASSTSRGEQPQHF. The CDR3 bases are TGTGCCAGTAGTACAAGCAGGGGGGAGCAGCCCCAGCATTTT.

This rearrangement joins TRBV28 to TRBJ1-5; D is unclear. CDR1 and CDR2 (germline): MDHEN, SYDVKM. V shed 1 base and J shed 5 bases, with 15 bases lying between them. CDR3 length: 16 residues. As DNA, the CDR3 is TGTGCCAGCAGTTTATTTCCCGTTAACCCAGATCAGCCCCAGCATTTT. The encoded protein is CASSLFPVNPDQPQHF. Based on the CDR3 plus reference TRBV28 and TRBJ1-5, the full variable domain is DVKVTQSSRYLVKRTGEKVFLECVQDMDHENMFWYRQDPGLGLRLIYFSYDVKMKEKGDIPEGYSVSREKKERFSLILESASTNQTSMYLCASSLFPVNPDQPQHFGDGTRLSIL.

The rearrangement joins TRBV28 to TRBJ2-1; weak D call: TRBD1 (5 bases). The CDR3 spans 15 residues. V shed 3 bases and J shed 0 bases, with 9 bases lying between them. CDR1 is MDHEN, CDR2 SYDVKM, per germline. The CDR3 spells CASSLPTDSYNEQFF. The CDR3 DNA follows: TGTGCCAGCAGTTTGCCGACAGACTCCTACAATGAGCAGTTCTTC.

The chain is built from TRBV19 and TRBJ2-2; D not certain. Germline V gene sequence: CDR1 LNHDA, CDR2 SQIVND (reference sequence). CDR3 size: 15 residues. Trimming took off 4 bases at V and 4 bases at J, with 13 bases between the two ends. CDR3 sequence reads: CASSTNTVGTGELFF. CDR3 in DNA: TGTGCCAGTAGTACAAATACGGTTGGCACCGGGGAGCTGTTTTTT.

CDR3 sequence reads: CATSRSGDTQYF. The CDR3 DNA is TGTGCCACCAGCAGGAGCGGGGATACGCAGTATTTT. V usage is TRBV15 and J usage is TRBJ2-3; D perhaps matches TRBD2 (6 bases). V lost 3 bases to trimming and J lost 6 bases, with 7 bases between them. The CDR3 is 12 residues long. The V gene's germline CDR1 is LNHNV and CDR2 YYDKDF (reference sequence).

The chain joins TRBV5-1 to TRBJ1-1; tentative D call: TRBD1 (5 bases). Germline V gives CDR1 SGHRS, CDR2 YFSETQ. V lost 1 base, J lost 2 bases, and 9 bases lay in between. This CDR3 spans 14 amino acids. The CDR3 DNA reads as TGCGCCAGCAGCTTGTACGGGGGAAACACTGAAGCTTTCTTT. Translation: CASSLYGGNTEAFF.

The chain recombines TRBV7-2 with TRBJ1-2, with a tentative D call TRBD1 (6 bases). The V gene's germline CDR1 is SGHTA and CDR2 FQGNSA. Trimming took 5 bases from V and 2 from J, leaving 9 bases between them. The CDR3 consists of 13 residues. The CDR3 here is CASSRDTNYGYTF. The CDR3 DNA reads TGTGCCAGCAGCCGGGACACAAACTATGGCTACACCTTC.

This sequence joins TRBV30 and TRBJ1-6; D is perhaps TRBD1 (6 bases). V was cut by 7 bases and J by 6 bases, with 13 bases left in between. The CDR3 consists of 13 residues. Per the germline V gene, CDR1 is GTSNPN and CDR2 is SVGIG (reference sequence). CDR3 sequence (DNA): TGTGCCTTTGGTACAGGGCTTAATTCACCCCTCCACTTT. Amino acid sequence: CAFGTGLNSPLHF.

J is TRBJ2-1 and V is TRBV7-2; 7 nucleotides agree with TRBD1. Germline trimming cut 6 bases from V and 1 base from J; bases unmatched to any gene: 0. CDR3 size: 13 residues. Germline-derived CDR1 and CDR2 are SGHTA and FQGNSA. This CDR3 reads CASRGQSYNEQFF. The CDR3 coding sequence is TGTGCCAGCAGGGGACAGTCCTACAATGAGCAGTTCTTC.

This rearrangement joins TRBV19 to TRBJ2-1; the match to TRBD2 covers 7 bases. This CDR3 spans 13 amino acids. J was trimmed by 8 bases and V by 4 bases; bases with no gene match: 5. CDR1 LNHDA and CDR2 SQIVND come from the germline V gene (reference sequence). CDR3 sequence: CASSTGLEDEQFF. The DNA of the CDR3 is TGTGCCAGTAGTACAGGACTAGAGGATGAGCAGTTCTTC.

The J gene is TRBJ1-1, the V gene TRBV9; 7 bases fit TRBD1. V lost 4 bases to trimming and J lost 5 bases; unmatched junction nucleotides: 8. CDR3 length: 14 residues. Germline loops: CDR1 SGDLS, CDR2 YYNGEE. In DNA, the CDR3 is TGTGCCAGCAGCTTCCAGGGGGTTGGGACTGAAGCTTTCTTT. It yields the protein CASSFQGVGTEAFF.

The sample holds a few counts of this clone. The chain recombines TRBV29-1 with TRBJ1-4; D possibly corresponds to TRBD1 (5 bases). V lost 3 bases to trimming and J lost 9 bases, with 17 bases between them. Per the germline V gene, CDR1 is SQVTM and CDR2 is ANQGSEA. This CDR3 has 14 residues. This chain's CDR3 is CSVESLGVGQKLFF. The DNA of the CDR3 is TGCAGCGTTGAGTCGCTAGGGGTCGGGCAAAAACTGTTTTTT.

The rearrangement links TRBV5-6 to TRBJ2-3; a possible D gene is TRBD2 (5 bases). The germline CDR1 and CDR2 sequences are SGHDT and YYEEEE. This CDR3 region has 13 residues. Between the trimmed V and J ends, which lost 1 base and 3 bases, there was a span of 6 bases. CDR3 in DNA: TGTGCCAGCAGCTTGAGCGGAACAGATACGCAGTATTTT. Its translation is CASSLSGTDTQYF.

The genes are TRBV7-9 and TRBJ1-3; D gene ambiguous. Germline V CDR1 and CDR2: SEHNR, FQNEAQ (reference sequence). This CDR3 has 16 amino acids. V gave up 4 bases and J gave up 2 bases, with 15 bases separating them. In nucleotides, the CDR3 is TGTGCCAGCAGCTCAACCGTGAGGGCGACTGGAAACACCATATATTTT. The encoded protein is CASSSTVRATGNTIYF.

This chain joins TRBV6-1 and TRBJ2-1, with D tentatively TRBD2 (5 bases). V gave up 11 bases and J gave up 0 bases, with 14 bases separating them. Germline assignment: CDR1 MNHNS and CDR2 SASEGT. CDR3 length equals 14 residues. The CDR3 sequence: CAAEDLSSYNEQFF. The CDR3 DNA is TGTGCCGCCGAGGACTTGAGCTCCTACAATGAGCAGTTCTTC.

This clone was counted a few times. The rearrangement joins TRBV6-1 to TRBJ1-1; D may be TRBD1 (6 bases). Germline V CDR1 and CDR2: MNHNS, SASEGT. The CDR3 is 14 amino acids. Trimming took 3 bases from V and 4 from J, leaving 12 bases between them. The CDR3 spells CASSDPGQGTEAFF. CDR3 DNA: TGTGCCAGCAGTGACCCGGGACAAGGCACTGAAGCTTTCTTT.

This clone turned up a few times. This chain connects TRBV2 to TRBJ2-5; the D gene is possibly TRBD1 (6 bases). CDR3 length equals 14 residues. V lost 1 base and J lost 1, with 7 bases in between. Germline V gives CDR1 SNHLY, CDR2 FYNNEI. CDR3 sequence reads: CASSEDRAQETQYF. Written as DNA, the CDR3 is TGTGCCAGCAGTGAAGACAGGGCCCAAGAGACCCAGTACTTC.

CDR3 DNA sequence: TGTGCCGGCCTTGGAACAGTAAATGAAAAACTGTTTTTT. Its protein product is CAGLGTVNEKLFF. The chain uses TRBV30 and TRBJ1-4; D is uncertain. Germline V CDR1 and CDR2: GTSNPN, SVGIG (reference sequence). The CDR3 runs 13 residues. Trimming took 8 bases from V and 5 from J, leaving 15 bases between them.

The chain employs TRBV5-1 and TRBJ2-7, with D possibly being TRBD2 (7 bases). Germline CDR1 SGHRS, CDR2 YFSETQ. The CDR3 loop spans 15 amino acids. V was shortened by 3 bases and J by 5 bases, with 18 bases between the two germline ends. CDR3 sequence: CASSSLGGGNDEQYF. The CDR3 DNA reads TGCGCCAGCAGCTCCCTGGGAGGGGGTAACGACGAGCAGTACTTC.

V is TRBV27 and J is TRBJ1-4, with D hard to call. The V end lost 4 bases, the J end lost 3 bases, and 6 bases lay between the germline ends. The length of the CDR3 is 13 residues. Germline V gives CDR1 MNHEY, CDR2 SMNVEV (reference sequence). CDR3: CASSSQSNEKLFF. CDR3 in DNA: TGTGCCAGCAGTTCACAGTCTAATGAAAAACTGTTTTTT.

This clone has more than one count but fewer than ten. V is TRBV5-1 and J is TRBJ1-4, with a tentative D call TRBD1 (5 bases). Between the trimmed V and J ends, which lost 6 bases and 3 bases, there was a span of 15 bases. The CDR3 contains 15 residues. Germline-derived CDR1 and CDR2 are SGHRS and YFSETQ. CDR3 in amino acids: CASTPSGGANEKLFF. The DNA for the CDR3 is TGCGCCAGCACTCCATCGGGGGGTGCTAATGAAAAACTGTTTTTT.

This chain connects TRBV7-9 to TRBJ2-7, with TRBD1 as a possible D gene (6 bases). Trimming cost V 11 bases and J 0 bases, with 14 bases left between them. From germline, CDR1 is SEHNR and CDR2 FQNEAQ (reference sequence). The CDR3 runs to 13 residues. CDR3 coding DNA: TGTGCCGGCGAACAGGACAGCTCCTACGAGCAGTACTTC. It encodes CAGEQDSSYEQYF.

V gene TRBV5-1 combines with J gene TRBJ2-5, with TRBD2 matching 8 bases. The CDR3 is 16 residues long. V shed 0 bases, J shed 0 bases, and the junction held 4 bases outside the gene matches. Germline V gene sequence: CDR1 SGHRS, CDR2 YFSETQ. For the CDR3, the DNA is TGCGCCAGCAGCTTGGTTCGCGGGGGGTACCAAGAGACCCAGTACTTC. It yields the protein CASSLVRGGYQETQYF.

This chain joins TRBV7-3 and TRBJ1-1; D not certain. Trimming took 5 bases from V and 2 from J, leaving 12 bases between them. The CDR3 is 14 amino acids. CDR1 and CDR2 from the germline V gene are SGHTA and FQGTGA. CDR3 nucleotides: TGTGCCAGCAGCCCCGGGTCCTTTAACACTGAAGCTTTCTTT. It encodes CASSPGSFNTEAFF.

In its sample, this clone was seen a few times. The V and J genes are TRBV6-1 and TRBJ1-6; D perhaps matches TRBD1 (6 bases). Germline-derived CDR1 and CDR2 are MNHNS and SASEGT. Trimming removed 7 bases at V and 5 bases at J, with 15 bases between. CDR3 size: 15 residues. CDR3 sequence: CASIERQANNSPLHF. The CDR3 region has the DNA TGTGCCAGCATAGAAAGACAGGCCAATAATTCACCCCTCCACTTT.

This chain joins TRBV28 and TRBJ1-2; D gene uncertain. CDR1 and CDR2 (germline): MDHEN, SYDVKM. The CDR3 spans 16 residues. V was trimmed by 5 bases and J by 2 bases, leaving 18 bases between them. The CDR3: CASSHLDRTLNYGYTF. The CDR3 region has the DNA TGTGCCAGCAGTCATCTAGACCGAACTTTAAACTATGGCTACACCTTC.

The genes are TRBV27 and TRBJ2-3, with TRBD2 identical over 8 bases. This CDR3 region has 17 residues. Germline V lookup: CDR1 MNHEY, CDR2 SMNVEV (reference sequence). Losses at the gene ends were 3 bases for V and 6 bases for J; bases not matched to a gene: 14. Here the CDR3 reads CASSFLARVSGGDTQYF. The CDR3 bases are TGTGCCAGCAGTTTCCTCGCCCGGGTGAGCGGGGGTGATACGCAGTATTTT.

The chain uses TRBV29-1 and TRBJ1-2; 9 bases match TRBD1. From germline, CDR1 is SQVTM and CDR2 ANQGSEA. This CDR3 contains 14 residues. V was clipped by 8 bases and J by 4 bases; unmatched bases: 11. The CDR3 here is CSCTHRGLGYGYTF. DNA of the CDR3: TGCAGCTGTACTCACAGGGGGCTTGGCTATGGCTACACCTTC.

This clone has a handful of counts. The chain recombines TRBV10-3 with TRBJ1-1, with D possibly being TRBD1 (6 bases). This CDR3 has 14 residues. Germline CDR1 and CDR2: ENHRY and SYGVKD. The V and J ends lost 5 bases and 1 base respectively, with 11 bases between them. CDR3 nucleotide sequence: TGTGCCATCAGTTCTAGGGGGGGGAACACTGAAGCTTTCTTT. It encodes CAISSRGGNTEAFF.

The chain links TRBV19 to TRBJ2-1, with no clear D. The CDR3 is made up of 11 amino acids. Germline V gene sequence: CDR1 LNHDA, CDR2 SQIVND (reference sequence). Trimming left V 6 bases short and J 4 bases short, with 4 bases between. The DNA for the CDR3 is TGTGCCAGTAGCTCTTACAATGAGCAGTTCTTC. It specifies CASSSYNEQFF.